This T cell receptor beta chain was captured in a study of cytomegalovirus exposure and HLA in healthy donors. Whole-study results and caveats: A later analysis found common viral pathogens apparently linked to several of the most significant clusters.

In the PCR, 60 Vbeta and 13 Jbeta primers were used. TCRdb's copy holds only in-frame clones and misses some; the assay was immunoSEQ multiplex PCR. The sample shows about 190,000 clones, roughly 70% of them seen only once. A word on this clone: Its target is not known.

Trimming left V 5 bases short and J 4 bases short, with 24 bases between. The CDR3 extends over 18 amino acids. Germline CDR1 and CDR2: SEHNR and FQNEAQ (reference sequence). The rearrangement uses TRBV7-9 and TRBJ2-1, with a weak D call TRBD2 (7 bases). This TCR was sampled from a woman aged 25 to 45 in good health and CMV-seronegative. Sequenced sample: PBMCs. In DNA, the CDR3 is TGTGCCAGCAGCCGGCCGATGAGGGGGGGGAAAATATACAATGAGCAGTTCTTC. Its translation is CASSRPMRGGKIYNEQFF.